Each of the 32 T cell receptor beta chains below was sequenced from the same sample in a study of T cell responses to AZD1222 COVID-19 vaccine. Clones were sequenced by immunoSEQ multiplex PCR, and TCRdb holds only the in-frame ones, with some missing. The repertoire holds around 100,000 clones, with around nine tenths as singletons. The sequences come from peripheral blood, collected on day 0 of AZD1222 vaccination. These receptor sequences come from an adult in good health.

This chain joins TRBV12-3 or TRBV12-4 and TRBJ2-7; possibly TRBD1 for D (5 bases). V shed 5 bases and J shed 3 bases, with 11 bases lying between them. This CDR3 spans 13 amino acids. DNA for the CDR3: TGTGCCAGCAGTCCCGACAGCCTCTACGAGCAGTACTTC. Translated: CASSPDSLYEQYF.

The chain carries TRBV28 and TRBJ2-2; 9 bases are shared with TRBD2. This CDR3 contains 14 residues. V lost 5 bases to trimming and J lost 5 bases; unmatched junction nucleotides: 3. Germline CDR1 reads MDHEN; CDR2 reads SYDVKM. The DNA of the CDR3 is TGTGCCAGCAGTCTAGCGGGGAGGACCGGGGAGCTGTTTTTT. It encodes CASSLAGRTGELFF.

This clone was counted once. The chain recombines TRBV5-1 with TRBJ2-7; 8 bases map to TRBD1. Germline CDR1 SGHRS, CDR2 YFSETQ. The CDR3 contains 15 residues. J was trimmed by 2 bases and V by 0 bases; bases with no gene match: 4. The DNA of the CDR3 is TGCGCCAGCAGCTTGGGGGGACAGGAGACCTACGAGCAGTACTTC. This sequence encodes CASSLGGQETYEQYF.

The V and J genes are TRBV11-2 and TRBJ2-7; tentative D call: TRBD1 (5 bases). Deletions cut 0 bases from V and 3 bases from J, with 27 bases between. The CDR3 is 20 residues long. Germline V gene lookup returns CDR1 SGHAT and CDR2 FQNNGV. This CDR3 reads CASSLDDRNQGVPNSYEQYF. CDR3 in DNA: TGTGCCAGCAGCTTAGACGACCGGAATCAAGGGGTTCCTAACAGCTACGAGCAGTACTTC.

The CDR3 here is CATCARATNEKLFF. CDR3 nucleotide sequence: TGTGCCACCTGCGCCCGTGCAACTAATGAAAAACTGTTTTTT. The chain couples TRBV19 to TRBJ1-4; unclear D gene. The germline gives CDR1 LNHDA, CDR2 SQIVND (reference sequence). V was trimmed by 10 bases and J by 0 bases, leaving 12 bases between them. The CDR3 is 14 residues long. Based on the CDR3 plus reference TRBV19 and TRBJ1-4, the full variable domain is DGGITQSPKYLFRKEGQNVTLSCEQNLNHDAMYWYRQDPGQGLRLIYYSQIVNDFQKGDIAEGYSVSREKKESFPLTVTSAQKNPTAFYLCATCARATNEKLFFGSGTQLSVL.

The chain has TRBV5-8 and TRBJ2-7, with 10 positions matching TRBD2. After removal of 0 bases from V and 4 bases from J, the junction contained 4 bases not matched to a gene. This CDR3 spans 15 amino acids. Per germline, CDR1 SGHTS and CDR2 YDEGEE. CDR3 sequence (DNA): TGTGCCAGCAGCTTGGGGACTAGCGGTATTTACGAGCAGTACTTC. Translated, it gives CASSLGTSGIYEQYF.

The rearrangement links TRBV11-2 to TRBJ1-4; D gene ambiguous. V was shortened by 1 base and J by 8 bases, with 5 bases between the two germline ends. Germline V gene lookup returns CDR1 SGHAT and CDR2 FQNNGV. The CDR3 spans 12 residues. This CDR3 reads CASSLVREKLFF. Here the CDR3 DNA reads TGTGCCAGCAGCTTAGTCCGGGAAAAACTGTTTTTT.

The V and J genes are TRBV30 and TRBJ1-6; D remains unclear. Germline values: CDR1 GTSNPN, CDR2 SVGIG (reference sequence). The CDR3 totals 13 residues. With 0 bases removed from V and 7 bases from J, the gap between germline ends came to 7 bases. In DNA, the CDR3 is TGTGCCTGGAGTGTACAAGGGAATTCACCCCTCCACTTT. Its protein is CAWSVQGNSPLHF.

V is TRBV28 and J is TRBJ2-1, with D possibly TRBD2 on 5 matching bases. CDR3 length equals 13 residues. Germline V gives CDR1 MDHEN, CDR2 SYDVKM. Trimming removed 11 bases from V and 0 bases from J, with 11 bases in between. DNA of the CDR3: TGTGCCTGCGGGTTTAGCTCCTACAATGAGCAGTTCTTC. It encodes CACGFSSYNEQFF.

V usage is TRBV27 and J usage is TRBJ1-2; D is perhaps TRBD1 (6 bases). Trimming left V 4 bases short and J 1 base short, with 16 bases between. Germline V gives CDR1 MNHEY, CDR2 SMNVEV (reference sequence). The CDR3 extends over 16 amino acids. In nucleotides, the CDR3 is TGTGCCAGCAGTTATAGGGGGGCGAACTTTAACTATGGCTACACCTTC. This sequence encodes CASSYRGANFNYGYTF.

The chain uses TRBV6-5 and TRBJ1-1; D is unclear. Germline-derived CDR1 and CDR2 are MNHEY and SVGAGI. V lost 2 bases, J lost 0 bases, and 7 bases lay in between. The CDR3 extends over 14 amino acids. CDR3 in DNA: TGTGCCAGCAGTTACGGCAGGTTGAACACTGAAGCTTTCTTT. Its protein is CASSYGRLNTEAFF.

The rearrangement links TRBV27 to TRBJ1-2; unclear D gene. The V gene's germline CDR1 is MNHEY and CDR2 SMNVEV (reference sequence). The CDR3 is made up of 13 amino acids. The V gene lost 3 bases and the J gene lost 2 bases, with 7 bases spanning the gap. In DNA, the CDR3 is TGTGCCAGCAGTTTTGCAGGAAACTATGGCTACACCTTC. Residues: CASSFAGNYGYTF.

The rearrangement links TRBV5-5 to TRBJ2-7, with 8 bases aligning to TRBD2. The CDR3 covers 16 residues. The trim removed 4 bases at V and 1 base at J, leaving 10 bases unmatched. Germline-derived CDR1 and CDR2 are SGHKS and YYEKEE (reference sequence). The CDR3 coding sequence is TGTGCCAGCAGCCAACTCGGGGGGGCCTTATCCTACGAGCAGTACTTC. Translation: CASSQLGGALSYEQYF.

The chain employs TRBV6-5 and TRBJ1-1; TRBD1 is a possible D gene (5 bases). Germline V CDR1 and CDR2: MNHEY, SVGAGI. The CDR3 runs to 14 residues. Trimming shortened V by 6 bases and J by 0 bases, and 11 bases separated the two germline ends. CDR3 DNA sequence: TGTGCCAGCAGCGAGGACACACTGAACACTGAAGCTTTCTTT. This gives the protein CASSEDTLNTEAFF.

The CDR3 nucleotides are TGTGCCAGCTCGCCTCGACTGGGCCTCGGCGGGGAGCTGTTTTTT. Residues: CASSPRLGLGGELFF. The chain links TRBV18 to TRBJ2-2; D remains ambiguous. Between the trimmed V and J ends, which lost 6 bases and 7 bases, there was a span of 18 bases. CDR1 and CDR2 (germline): KGHSH, LQKENI. This CDR3 comprises 15 residues.

The J gene is TRBJ2-1, the V gene TRBV10-1, with no clear D. CDR1 is WNHNN, CDR2 SYGVQD, per germline (reference sequence). Trimming stripped 0 bases from V and 10 bases from J, with 10 bases between. CDR3 size: 13 residues. Here the CDR3 reads CASSESPPAEQFF. The CDR3 coding sequence is TGCGCCAGCAGTGAGTCTCCCCCCGCGGAGCAGTTCTTC.

The genes are TRBV3-1 (or the pseudogene TRBV3-2) and TRBJ2-1; TRBD1 or TRBD2 may be the D gene (5 bases each). Germline V gene sequence: CDR1 LGHDT, CDR2 YNNKEL (reference sequence). Trimming shortened V by 5 bases and J by 9 bases, and 11 bases separated the two germline ends. The CDR3 spans 12 residues. This chain's CDR3 is CASSKQAGEQFF. CDR3 coding DNA: TGTGCCAGCAGCAAACAGGCGGGTGAGCAGTTCTTC.

The chain has TRBV27 and TRBJ2-2, with D possibly TRBD1 on 6 matching bases. The germline CDR1 and CDR2 sequences are MNHEY and SMNVEV (reference sequence). This CDR3 is built from 16 residues. V dropped 5 bases and J dropped 1 base, with 14 bases sitting between them. CDR3 sequence reads: CASSEGHPLNTGELFF. CDR3 bases: TGTGCCAGCAGTGAGGGACACCCGCTGAACACCGGGGAGCTGTTTTTT.

This rearrangement joins TRBV18 to TRBJ2-7; possibly TRBD1 for D (6 bases). Germline V CDR1 and CDR2: KGHSH, LQKENI. V lost 2 bases and J 0 bases, leaving 17 bases between the germline ends. The CDR3 runs to 17 residues. As DNA, the CDR3 is TGTGCCAGCTCACCAACCCAAGAACAGGGAAGCTCCTACGAGCAGTACTTC. Translating gives CASSPTQEQGSSYEQYF.

The J gene is TRBJ2-7, the V gene TRBV27, with 9 bases aligning to TRBD2. Trimming at V came to 5 bases and at J to 0 bases, leaving 14 bases not matched to a gene. The CDR3 extends over 18 amino acids. Germline loops: CDR1 MNHEY, CDR2 SMNVEV (reference sequence). The CDR3 nucleotides read TGTGCCAGCAGTCCCCCCGGTAGGCTAGCGGGGATCTCCTACGAGCAGTACTTC. Amino acid sequence: CASSPPGRLAGISYEQYF.

The chain combines TRBV12-3 or TRBV12-4 with TRBJ1-6, with D possibly TRBD1 on 6 matching bases. The CDR3 runs 12 residues. Trimming took 6 bases from V and 16 from J, leaving 16 bases between them. CDR3 region: CASSLMGHLLHF. The CDR3 region has the DNA TGTGCCAGCAGCCTGATGGGACACTTACTCCACTTT.

The chain is built from TRBV25-1 and TRBJ1-2; TRBD1 aligns across 7 bases. After removal of 2 bases from V and 8 bases from J, the junction contained 5 bases not matched to a gene. Germline values: CDR1 MGHDK, CDR2 SYGVNS. The CDR3 covers 13 residues. CDR3 in amino acids: CASSETGQSGYTF. The CDR3 DNA reads TGTGCCAGCAGTGAAACGGGACAGAGCGGCTACACCTTC.

A single count supports this clone. V and J are TRBV30 and TRBJ1-3; D unresolved. The CDR3 extends over 16 amino acids. V lost 4 bases and J lost 0, with 16 bases in between. The germline V gene has CDR1 GTSNPN and CDR2 SVGIG (reference sequence). CDR3 bases: TGTGCCTGGACCTCTCAGACATTGAGCTCTGGAAACACCATATATTTT. Protein sequence: CAWTSQTLSSGNTIYF.

This clone was found a few times. This chain uses TRBV11-3 with TRBJ1-1; 7 bases are a match to TRBD1. The germline V gene has CDR1 SGHNT and CDR2 YENEEA. This CDR3 is 13 amino acids long. J gave up 3 bases and V 4 bases, and 2 bases lay outside the gene matches. The CDR3 region is CASSSQGDTEAFF. CDR3 nucleotide sequence: TGTGCCAGCAGCTCGCAGGGGGACACTGAAGCTTTCTTT. Based on the CDR3 plus reference TRBV11-3 and TRBJ1-1, the full variable domain is EAGVVQSPRYKIIEKKQPVAFWCNPISGHNTLYWYLQNLGQGPELLIRYENEEAVDDSQLPKDRFSAERLKGVDSTLKIQPAELGDSAVYLCASSSQGDTEAFFGQGTRLTVV.

The sample holds one count of this clone. The rearrangement joins TRBV5-5 to TRBJ2-1; D not certain. The germline V gene encodes CDR1 SGHKS and CDR2 YYEKEE (reference sequence). The CDR3 totals 13 residues. V gave up 0 bases and J gave up 0 bases, with 1 base separating them. The CDR3 protein is CASSLGSYNEQFF. The CDR3, as DNA: TGTGCCAGCAGCTTGGGCTCCTACAATGAGCAGTTCTTC.

The genes are TRBV19 and TRBJ1-1; D call uncertain. Per germline, CDR1 LNHDA and CDR2 SQIVND (reference sequence). The CDR3 covers 14 residues. Trimming stripped 3 bases from V and 4 bases from J, with 12 bases between. The CDR3 DNA reads as TGTGCCAGTAGTATGGAGGGCAGGACCACTGAAGCTTTCTTT. This codes for CASSMEGRTTEAFF.

The J gene is TRBJ1-1, the V gene TRBV7-3; D is possibly TRBD1 (5 bases). This CDR3 is built from 14 residues. Per germline, CDR1 SGHTA and CDR2 FQGTGA. The ends were cut back, 0 bases at V and 5 bases at J, with 10 bases in the middle. This CDR3 reads CASSLTRDGTEAFF. The CDR3 coding sequence is TGTGCCAGCAGCTTAACCAGGGACGGTACTGAAGCTTTCTTT.

In the case of this clone: This sample includes further DNA sequences coding for the same CDR3. V is TRBV27 and J is TRBJ1-1, with D perhaps TRBD1 (5 bases). The CDR3 consists of 14 residues. The V gene's germline CDR1 is MNHEY and CDR2 SMNVEV (reference sequence). Trimming removed 4 bases from V and 1 base from J, with 10 bases in between. CDR3 region: CASSWDRGNTEAFF. DNA of the CDR3: TGTGCCAGCAGTTGGGACCGGGGGAACACTGAAGCTTTCTTT.

This clone has more than one count but fewer than ten. The chain employs TRBV15 and TRBJ1-5; D gene unclear. Deletions cut 4 bases from V and 6 bases from J, with 13 bases between. The CDR3 is 14 amino acids. In germline, CDR1 is LNHNV, CDR2 YYDKDF (reference sequence). CDR3 residues: CATSTTLRTQPQHF. The DNA of the CDR3 is TGTGCCACCAGCACTACCCTACGGACTCAGCCCCAGCATTTT.

This sequence joins TRBV6-2 or TRBV6-3 and TRBJ2-7; D unresolved. CDR1 and CDR2 (germline): MNHEY, SVGEGT. The V end was cut by 2 bases, the J end by 3 bases, with 8 bases between. This CDR3 comprises 13 residues. The CDR3 region has the DNA TGTGCCAGCAGTTACCGCCCCAGCTACGAGCAGTACTTC. Amino acids: CASSYRPSYEQYF.

This clone was detected a few times. The chain joins TRBV5-5 to TRBJ1-5; D unclear. This CDR3 is built from 15 residues. Germline lookup yields CDR1 SGHKS and CDR2 YYEKEE (reference sequence). V lost 2 bases and J 4 bases, leaving 13 bases between the germline ends. In DNA, the CDR3 is TGTGCCAGCAGCTTATGGCTCGAACTTAATCAGCCCCAGCATTTT. This codes for CASSLWLELNQPQHF. The entire variable domain, with the rest obtained from reference TRBV5-5 and TRBJ1-5, is as follows: DAGVTQSPTHLIKTRGQQVTLRCSPISGHKSVSWYQQVLGQGPQFIFQYYEKEERGRGNFPDRFSARQFPNYSSELNVNALLLGDSALYLCASSLWLELNQPQHFGDGTRLSIL.

The J gene is TRBJ2-2, the V gene TRBV5-4; the D gene is possibly TRBD1 (5 bases). Trimming stripped 4 bases from V and 4 bases from J, with 11 bases between. Germline V lookup: CDR1 SGHNT, CDR2 YYREEE (reference sequence). The CDR3 has 14 amino acids. The CDR3 DNA follows: TGTGCCAGCAGCGCAACAGGTCCCACCGGGGAGCTGTTTTTT. It specifies CASSATGPTGELFF.